This TCR beta chain was profiled in a study of identifying expanded T cells in peripheral blood (dated by TCRdb to the late 2010s). About the full investigation: Separate aliquots of the same genomic DNA pool were sequenced to produce technical replicates, and four replicates were compared in pairs.

The immunoSEQ Assay, which relies on bias-controlled multiplex PCR amplification of genomic DNA, was used to profile TCRbeta CDR3 regions. Under the source paper's analysis protocol: The absolute abundance of each unique TCRbeta CDR3 region was quantified after sequences were collapsed and filtered. Two models were used to test differential abundance: a binomial model (Fisher-equivalent) and a beta-binomial model that adds time-dependent variance fitted from healthy donors. Clones with fewer than 5 combined templates were excluded, and clones with Benjamini-Hochberg FDR below 0.01 were called differentially abundant. In the beta-binomial model, variance was expressed as a function of the total template count across the two samples, in the form v = (b*log(k)+a)^2. TCRdb holds this immuneACCESS table with in-frame rearrangements only. Some clones are missing; in checked studies, unresolved V genes explain under half, and the rest has no known cause. The D gene and trimming were derived from the DNA, and the V and J assignments and clone size from that table. The sample records roughly 120,000 clones, 88% of which are singletons. About 7.7% of the sample is in the top ten clones.

The germline ends are 20 bases apart after V is trimmed by 4 bases and J by 0 bases. The CDR3 holds 18 amino acids from the cysteine to the phenylalanine. Just the 54-base CDR3 DNA is kept, in frame starting at base 1. Sequences SGHNT (CDR1) and YYREEE (CDR2) are obtained from the germline V gene (reference sequence). General findings and caveats noted by the study authors: The binomial model flagged 0.9 to 1.5 differentially abundant clones between technical replicates but approximately 16 over roughly 2 weeks and 19 over around four weeks. Across all healthy-donor time intervals, the beta-binomial model significantly cut both the number of clones called differentially abundant and the false-positive rate. Variance in clone template counts between approximately two-week samples significantly increased with total template count across all healthy donors. The authors expected that biological variance in healthy repertoires might rise further over much longer intervals, such as months to years.

No immune events such as infections were documented for the healthy donors during the collection period. To calibrate time-dependent variance in a beta-binomial model of T-cell clone differential abundance, blood repertoires from healthy donors were used as a training cohort. The training cohort comprised roughly ten healthy donors, 3 female and 7 male. An age range of roughly 29 to 65 years, with an average of 43 years, was recorded for the donors. Whole blood from each healthy donor was obtained from a commercial supplier and was collected at three time points approximately 15 days apart. For immunosequencing, genomic DNA was extracted from whole blood that had not been sorted. Regarding this clone: There is no known antigen for this receptor. Per-base qualities were not stored, and no clone one base away is much larger.

This TCR came from a person aged 18 to 75 in good health. This chain joins TRBV5-4 to TRBJ1-5, with TRBD1 as a weak D call on 5 bases. Sequencing input: blood. The base sequence is TGTGCCAGCAGCCACAGTTCGGGGGTGAGAAATAGCAATCAGCCCCAGCATTTT. This sequence encodes CASSHSSGVRNSNQPQHF.